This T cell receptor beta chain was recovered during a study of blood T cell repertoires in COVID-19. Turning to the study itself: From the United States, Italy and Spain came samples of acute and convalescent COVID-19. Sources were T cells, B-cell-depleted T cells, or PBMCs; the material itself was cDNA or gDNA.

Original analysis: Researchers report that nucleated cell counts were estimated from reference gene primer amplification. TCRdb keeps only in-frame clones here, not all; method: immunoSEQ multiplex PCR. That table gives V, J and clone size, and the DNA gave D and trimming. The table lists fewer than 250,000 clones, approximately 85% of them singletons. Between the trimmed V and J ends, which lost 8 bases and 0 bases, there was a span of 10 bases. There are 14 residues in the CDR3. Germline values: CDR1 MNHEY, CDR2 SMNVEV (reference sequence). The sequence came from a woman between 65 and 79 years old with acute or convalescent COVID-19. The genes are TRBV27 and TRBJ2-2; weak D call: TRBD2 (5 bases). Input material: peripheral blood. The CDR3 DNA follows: TGTGCCAGCGGACGGGATTCGAACACCGGGGAGCTGTTTTTT. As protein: CASGRDSNTGELFF.